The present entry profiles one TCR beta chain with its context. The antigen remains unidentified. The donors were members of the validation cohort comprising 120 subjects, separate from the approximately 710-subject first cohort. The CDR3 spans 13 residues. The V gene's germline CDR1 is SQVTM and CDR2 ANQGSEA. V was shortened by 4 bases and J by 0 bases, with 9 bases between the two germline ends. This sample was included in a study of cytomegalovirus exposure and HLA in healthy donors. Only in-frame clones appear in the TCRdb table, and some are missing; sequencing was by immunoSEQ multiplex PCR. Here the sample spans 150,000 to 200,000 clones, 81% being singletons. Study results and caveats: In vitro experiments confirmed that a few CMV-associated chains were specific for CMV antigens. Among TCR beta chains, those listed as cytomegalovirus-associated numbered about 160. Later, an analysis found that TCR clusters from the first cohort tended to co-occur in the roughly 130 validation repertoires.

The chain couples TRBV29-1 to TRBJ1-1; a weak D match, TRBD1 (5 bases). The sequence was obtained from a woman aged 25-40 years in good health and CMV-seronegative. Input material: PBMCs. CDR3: CSVVGAVNTEAFF. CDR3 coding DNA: TGCAGCGTTGTAGGGGCAGTGAACACTGAAGCTTTCTTT.